Listed below are T cell receptor beta chains from one sample, sequenced in a study of CD8+ T cells in alopecia areata. Some clones are missing from TCRdb's copy, which holds only in-frame ones; the method was immunoSEQ multiplex PCR. The table lists some 170,000 clones, around 64% of them singletons. This sample comprised CD8+ T cells sorted from blood, obtained at week 0. These receptors all come from a human donor with alopecia areata. The CDR3 runs from the conserved cysteine through the conserved F or W. The order of the fields is V gene, J gene, CDR3 protein.

V gene: TRBV7-9; J gene: TRBJ2-7; CDR3 protein: CASSTRGGEQYF
V gene: TRBV27; J gene: TRBJ2-1; CDR3 protein: CASSPLDLVGEQFF
V gene: TRBV5-6; J gene: TRBJ1-6; CDR3 protein: CASSYWTPDSPLHF
V gene: TRBV5-1; J gene: TRBJ1-1; CDR3 protein: CASSLVGQGDLNTEAFF
V gene: TRBV5-6; J gene: TRBJ1-5; CDR3 protein: CASSPGGAGNQPQHF
V gene: TRBV6-5; J gene: TRBJ2-3; CDR3 protein: CASSYGTPGGTDTQYF
V gene: TRBV10-3; J gene: TRBJ2-7; CDR3 protein: CAISTGGYGTYEQYF
V gene: TRBV27; J gene: TRBJ2-5; CDR3 protein: CASSLQRGGQETQYF
V gene: TRBV4-1; J gene: TRBJ2-7; CDR3 protein: CASSQGPPGQGSYEQYF
V gene: TRBV6-5; J gene: TRBJ1-2; CDR3 protein: CASSPGGGYGYTF
V gene: TRBV2; J gene: TRBJ1-6; CDR3 protein: CASGQRGSPLHF
V gene: TRBV2; J gene: TRBJ2-7; CDR3 protein: CAILGSYEQYF
V gene: TRBV25-1; J gene: TRBJ2-6; CDR3 protein: CASTLGGANVLTF
V gene: TRBV4-2; J gene: TRBJ2-2; CDR3 protein: CASSQGVGAGELFF
V gene: TRBV12-5; J gene: TRBJ1-2; CDR3 protein: CASGPGTGGGYTF
V gene: TRBV6-7; J gene: TRBJ1-5; CDR3 protein: CASTGDNSNQPQHF
V gene: TRBV4-2; J gene: TRBJ1-1; CDR3 protein: CASSQDPRRRHPDTEAFF
V gene: TRBV7-8; J gene: TRBJ1-2; CDR3 protein: CASSPGGGSNYGYTF
V gene: TRBV30; J gene: TRBJ1-1; CDR3 protein: CAWSVGVEAFF
V gene: TRBV9; J gene: TRBJ2-3; CDR3 protein: CASSVSAGTGSTDTQYF
V gene: TRBV2; J gene: TRBJ2-4; CDR3 protein: CASMGTTVAKNIQYF
V gene: TRBV4-1; J gene: TRBJ2-7; CDR3 protein: CASSQDEGRMYF
V gene: TRBV27; J gene: TRBJ2-3; CDR3 protein: CASSLSLASGPDTQYF
V gene: TRBV29-1; J gene: TRBJ1-2; CDR3 protein: CSVDVGLYGYTF
V gene: TRBV2; J gene: TRBJ2-5; CDR3 protein: CASMAGLETQYF
V gene: TRBV7-8; J gene: TRBJ2-7; CDR3 protein: CASSQAGTRSYEQYF
V gene: TRBV13; J gene: TRBJ2-1; CDR3 protein: CASSLGLPPAGGVEQFF
V gene: TRBV13; J gene: TRBJ1-5; CDR3 protein: CASSLGGRGNQPQHF
V gene: TRBV30; J gene: TRBJ2-1; CDR3 protein: CAWSEQGNEQFF
V gene: TRBV2; J gene: TRBJ2-5; CDR3 protein: CASSGVGVARETQYF
V gene: TRBV6-6; J gene: TRBJ1-5; CDR3 protein: CASSYQRPGGDQPQHF
V gene: TRBV5-6; J gene: TRBJ2-3; CDR3 protein: CASSWGVGSSTDTQYF
V gene: TRBV7-9; J gene: TRBJ2-2; CDR3 protein: CASSRDLRLVYTGELFF
V gene: TRBV5-8; J gene: TRBJ2-7; CDR3 protein: CASSPTGTPGREQYF
V gene: TRBV11-2; J gene: TRBJ1-1; CDR3 protein: CASSLGLRGNTEAFF
V gene: TRBV2; J gene: TRBJ2-2; CDR3 protein: CASSDHRNTGELFF
V gene: TRBV19; J gene: TRBJ2-5; CDR3 protein: CASSMGSLKETQYF
V gene: TRBV29-1; J gene: TRBJ2-1; CDR3 protein: CSTYRGGLFDEQFF
V gene: TRBV6-1; J gene: TRBJ1-2; CDR3 protein: CASSDDAGANYGYTF
V gene: TRBV4-1; J gene: TRBJ2-5; CDR3 protein: CASSNRQEETQYF
V gene: TRBV15; J gene: TRBJ2-1; CDR3 protein: CATSNPSARRGFEQFF
V gene: TRBV30; J gene: TRBJ1-1; CDR3 protein: CAWSVGGLNTEAFF
V gene: TRBV30; J gene: TRBJ1-1; CDR3 protein: CAWAGHTNTEAFF
V gene: TRBV29-1; J gene: TRBJ2-2; CDR3 protein: CSTAGSGSGELFF
V gene: TRBV13; J gene: TRBJ2-1; CDR3 protein: CASSLWGSFLSYNEQFF
V gene: TRBV6-5; J gene: TRBJ2-7; CDR3 protein: CASSYSKGGEQYF
V gene: TRBV9; J gene: TRBJ1-1; CDR3 protein: CASSPKWTASNTEAFF